The TCR beta chain described here comes from a study of chemoradiotherapy in HPV16-positive cancers. The study's findings and limits: During treatment, candidate HPV-specific clones and E7-related motifs expanded in tumor.

Profiling relied on immunoSEQ multiplex PCR, and the TCRdb table lists in-frame clones only, not all of them. The table includes around 4,900 clones, about 85% detected once. This clone is a singleton in its sample. Its antigen is unknown. The CDR3 is made up of 15 amino acids. Trimming removed 4 bases at V and 1 base at J, with 13 bases between. The sequencing here drew on tumor tissue, taken from a patient who underwent chemoradiotherapy. The V and J genes are TRBV7-1 and TRBJ1-1; D call uncertain. TRBV7-1 falls under the ORF class, with uncertain function. The TCR comes from a human donor with HPV-associated anogenital cancer. The CDR3 DNA is TGTGCCAGCAGCTTAGTTGGTAACGGGAACACTGAAGCTTTCTTT. Translated: CASSLVGNGNTEAFF.